This T cell receptor beta chain was documented in a study of cytomegalovirus exposure and HLA in healthy donors. Looking at the study overall: The early release's HLA-typed donors yielded 78 million or so unique TCRs.

Trimming took off 4 bases at V and 4 bases at J, with 10 bases between the two ends. There are 13 residues in the CDR3. In germline, CDR1 is SGHAT, CDR2 FQNNGV. The study ran its PCR with 60 Vbeta and 13 Jbeta primers. Here immunoSEQ multiplex PCR was the method, and the copy in TCRdb shows in-frame clones only, minus some. The top ten clones hold approximately 3.6% of a sample with 100,000 or so clones, around 82% of them seen once. Findings and limits, study-wide: Associated with HLA alleles at 0.05 false discovery rate in a later analysis were around 17,000 TCR beta sequences. Whilst most TCR sequences proved rare, a subset of public TCRs occurred across many donors.

To note about this clone: Its antigen is unidentified.

The chain carries TRBV11-2 and TRBJ1-2; D remains ambiguous. The clonotype comes from a man aged 25-40 years in good health and CMV-seropositive. The sample taken for sequencing was PBMCs. The CDR3 sequence is CASSSTEAYGYTF. CDR3 coding DNA: TGTGCCAGCAGCTCTACAGAAGCCTATGGCTACACCTTC.